These 28 T cell receptor beta chains share one sample of origin, sequenced in a study of T cell responses to AZD1222 COVID-19 vaccine. The data were produced by immunoSEQ multiplex PCR, yet TCRdb's version contains in-frame clones alone and is incomplete. The data contain about 100,000 clones, approximately 90% of them singletons. The sequenced sample was peripheral blood, obtained on day 0 of AZD1222 vaccination. The receptors here all came from an adult in good health.

CDR3 region: CASSEAPPGINQPQHF. DNA of the CDR3: TGTGCCAGCAGTGAAGCGCCCCCGGGTATAAATCAGCCCCAGCATTTT. This chain uses TRBV6-1 with TRBJ1-5, with unresolved D. The V end lost 0 bases, the J end lost 4 bases, and 13 bases lay between the germline ends. The CDR3 totals 16 residues. CDR1 and CDR2 (germline): MNHNS, SASEGT.

The rearrangement uses TRBV7-2 and TRBJ1-6; 7 bases match TRBD1. Germline-derived CDR1 and CDR2 are SGHTA and FQGNSA. V was pared by 0 bases and J by 9 bases, with 5 bases of the junction left unmatched. CDR3 size: 15 residues. The CDR3 loop is CASSLAQGGSSPLHF. DNA for the CDR3: TGTGCCAGCAGCTTAGCTCAGGGGGGTAGTTCACCCCTCCACTTT.

This chain links TRBV28 with TRBJ2-7; maybe TRBD2 (6 bases). The CDR3 extends over 14 amino acids. Deletions cut 5 bases from V and 0 bases from J, with 11 bases between. Germline CDR1 is MDHEN and CDR2 is SYDVKM. The CDR3 bases are TGTGCCAGCAGTCCTTACGGGAGCTCCTACGAGCAGTACTTC. It specifies CASSPYGSSYEQYF.

The chain couples TRBV5-1 to TRBJ2-5; D possibly matches TRBD1 or TRBD2 (5 bases each). The germline V and J ends were trimmed by 4 bases and 2 bases, with 15 bases remaining between them. Germline lookup yields CDR1 SGHRS and CDR2 YFSETQ. The CDR3 spans 15 residues. CDR3 amino acids: CASSLLGDGQETQYF. Written as DNA, the CDR3 is TGCGCCAGCAGCCTCCTGGGGGACGGACAAGAGACCCAGTACTTC.

This clone was counted once. The gene calls are TRBV7-3 and TRBJ2-1; tentatively, D is TRBD1 or TRBD2 (7 bases each). Germline CDR1 SGHTA, CDR2 FQGTGA. This CDR3 is 18 amino acids long. V lost 4 bases and J 9 bases, leaving 28 bases between the germline ends. CDR3 coding DNA: TGTGCCAGCAGCTCCCCCGCAGGGGGGAGGGCCGTCGGTGGTGAGCAGTTCTTC. Residues: CASSSPAGGRAVGGEQFF. Full variable domain (outside the CDR3, taken from reference TRBV7-3 and TRBJ2-1): GAGVSQTPSNKVTEKGKYVELRCDPISGHTALYWYRQSLGQGPEFLIYFQGTGAADDSGLPNDRFFAVRPEGSVSTLKIQRTERGDSAVYLCASSSPAGGRAVGGEQFFGPGTRLTVL.

This clone was picked up a small number of times. The genes are TRBV12-3 or TRBV12-4 and TRBJ2-7; no firm D call. The CDR3 spans 12 residues. Deletions cut 6 bases from V and 6 bases from J, with 12 bases between. CDR3 DNA: TGTGCCAGCAGCACTCGAGGCGGCGAGCAGTACTTC. This encodes CASSTRGGEQYF.

The V gene is TRBV7-6, the J gene TRBJ1-2; D not resolved. Germline CDR1 is SGHVS and CDR2 is FNYEAQ. The CDR3 contains 13 residues. The V end lost 4 bases, the J end lost 3 bases, and 9 bases lay between the germline ends. Here the CDR3 DNA reads TGTGCCAGCAGCTCGGCGCGGGACTATGGCTACACCTTC. Its protein product is CASSSARDYGYTF.

The chain joins TRBV29-1 to TRBJ1-1; TRBD1 matches 9 bases. The CDR3 totals 14 residues. CDR1 and CDR2 from the germline V gene are SQVTM and ANQGSEA. V lost 4 bases and J lost 2; bases outside the gene matches: 5. The chain's CDR3 is CSVVGDRENTEAFF. CDR3 nucleotide sequence: TGCAGCGTTGTGGGGGACAGGGAAAACACTGAAGCTTTCTTT. The entire variable domain, with the rest obtained from reference TRBV29-1 and TRBJ1-1, is as follows: SAVISQKPSRDICQRGTSLTIQCQVDSQVTMMFWYRQQPGQSLTLIATANQGSEATYESGFVIDKFPISRPNLTFSTLTVSNMSPEDSSIYLCSVVGDRENTEAFFGQGTRLTVV.

This chain links TRBV3-1 (or the pseudogene TRBV3-2) with TRBJ2-5; D is unresolved. The germline V and J ends were trimmed by 5 bases and 9 bases, with 22 bases remaining between them. Germline CDR1 is LGHDT and CDR2 is YNNKEL (reference sequence). The CDR3 is 15 residues long. The CDR3 coding sequence is TGTGCCAGCAGCGCTGGGATGTTGGCCCCCGAGGCCCAGTACTTC. Its translation is CASSAGMLAPEAQYF.

The chain couples TRBV11-2 to TRBJ1-2, with unresolved D. The V and J ends lost 1 base and 8 bases respectively, with 8 bases between them. Per germline, CDR1 SGHAT and CDR2 FQNNGV. This CDR3 spans 12 amino acids. CDR3: CASSLVHKGYTF. In DNA, the CDR3 is TGTGCCAGCAGCTTAGTGCACAAAGGCTACACCTTC.

This sequence joins TRBV18 and TRBJ2-1; 8 bases agree with TRBD1. The J segment lost 7 bases and the V segment lost 3 bases, leaving 8 bases of the junction unmatched. Germline lookup yields CDR1 KGHSH and CDR2 LQKENI. The CDR3 sequence is 15 residues long. The CDR3 DNA reads as TGTGCCAGCTCACCGGTTAGGACAGGGCAAAATGAGCAGTTCTTC. This sequence encodes CASSPVRTGQNEQFF.

This clone came up once. The chain joins TRBV7-3 to TRBJ1-1; perhaps TRBD1 as D (6 bases). V was cut by 5 bases and J by 1 base, with 8 bases left in between. Germline assignment: CDR1 SGHTA and CDR2 FQGTGA. The CDR3 has 13 amino acids. The CDR3 nucleotides are TGTGCCAGCAGCGAACAGGGGAACACTGAAGCTTTCTTT. It yields the protein CASSEQGNTEAFF.

This clone was observed a single time. V and J are TRBV7-9 and TRBJ1-2; tentatively, D is TRBD1 (5 bases). Germline-derived CDR1 and CDR2 are SEHNR and FQNEAQ (reference sequence). The CDR3 is 15 residues long. Trimming stripped 1 base from V and 6 bases from J, with 15 bases between. The CDR3 coding sequence is TGTGCCAGCAGCTTAGGGGCGGGCAGGGCCCATGGCTACACCTTC. Amino acid sequence: CASSLGAGRAHGYTF.

The chain has TRBV3-1 (or the pseudogene TRBV3-2) and TRBJ1-3; D perhaps matches TRBD1 (6 bases). Between the trimmed V and J ends, which lost 4 bases and 0 bases, there was a span of 10 bases. Germline CDR1 and CDR2: LGHDT and YNNKEL (reference sequence). CDR3 size: 15 residues. Here the CDR3 DNA reads TGTGCCAGCAGCCCCTACAGGGACTCTGGAAACACCATATATTTT. It codes for CASSPYRDSGNTIYF.

The chain joins TRBV7-9 to TRBJ2-3, with TRBD2 matching 7 bases. The CDR3 loop spans 14 amino acids. The J segment lost 11 bases and the V segment lost 1 base, leaving 9 bases of the junction unmatched. Per germline, CDR1 SEHNR and CDR2 FQNEAQ (reference sequence). The CDR3: CASSLGPSGRRQYF. The CDR3 bases are TGTGCCAGCAGCTTAGGACCTAGCGGCCGTCGGCAGTATTTT.

The gene calls are TRBV18 and TRBJ1-2; no definite D call. The CDR3 length is 14 residues. Germline V gene lookup returns CDR1 KGHSH and CDR2 LQKENI. Trimming left V 3 bases short and J 1 base short, with 9 bases between. The CDR3 DNA sequence: TGTGCCAGCTCACCGAGTGAGGGTAACTATGGCTACACCTTC. Its protein is CASSPSEGNYGYTF.

V and J are TRBV5-8 and TRBJ2-5; D is unresolved. V lost 0 bases, J lost 4 bases, and 13 bases lay in between. The CDR3 totals 15 residues. CDR1 and CDR2 (germline): SGHTS, YDEGEE. The CDR3 DNA reads as TGTGCCAGCAGCTTGGTCTTGCGGACGACAGAGACCCAGTACTTC. This translates into CASSLVLRTTETQYF. Full variable domain (outside the CDR3, taken from reference TRBV5-8 and TRBJ2-5): EAGVTQSPTHLIKTRGQQATLRCSPISGHTSVYWYQQALGLGLQFLLWYDEGEERNRGNFPPRFSGRQFPNYSSELNVNALELEDSALYLCASSLVLRTTETQYFGPGTRLLVL.

This CDR3 is CASSLSGTSNSPLHF. The CDR3 coding sequence is TGTGCCAGCAGCCTATCCGGGACCTCTAATTCACCCCTCCACTTT. The chain carries TRBV11-3 and TRBJ1-6, with D perhaps matching TRBD1 (5 bases). The germline CDR1 and CDR2 sequences are SGHNT and YENEEA. The V end lost 5 bases, the J end lost 6 bases, and 14 bases lay between the germline ends. The CDR3 has 15 residues.

V and J are TRBV20-1 and TRBJ2-7, with D hard to call. The V gene's germline CDR1 is DFQATT and CDR2 SNEGSKA (reference sequence). The CDR3 consists of 13 residues. The V end lost 3 bases, the J end lost 2 bases, and 11 bases lay between the germline ends. CDR3 nucleotide sequence: TGCAGTGCTAGTCAGAGCAGGACCTACGAGCAGTACTTC. Its protein product is CSASQSRTYEQYF.

The count of this clone is one. The rearrangement links TRBV28 to TRBJ1-5; D is perhaps TRBD1 (6 bases). Germline CDR1 reads MDHEN; CDR2 reads SYDVKM. V lost 6 bases and J 4 bases, leaving 10 bases between the germline ends. The CDR3 is 13 residues long. The CDR3 is CASRRTENQPQHF. DNA for the CDR3: TGTGCCAGCAGGCGGACAGAAAATCAGCCCCAGCATTTT.

As for this clone: This may be a read error: a much more frequent sequence differs by one nucleotide. The chain combines TRBV25-1 with TRBJ1-2; 7 bases match TRBD1. The germline gives CDR1 MGHDK, CDR2 SYGVNS. Losses at the gene ends were 4 bases for V and 8 bases for J; bases not matched to a gene: 4. The length of the CDR3 is 12 residues. The CDR3 spells CASSGQGEGYTF. In DNA, the CDR3 is TGTGCCAGCAGTGGACAGGGCGAAGGCTACACCTTC.

V and J are TRBV2 and TRBJ1-1; D is possibly TRBD1 (5 bases). Trimming removed 4 bases from V and 5 bases from J, with 14 bases in between. The CDR3 sequence is 14 residues long. The germline V gene has CDR1 SNHLY and CDR2 FYNNEI. The CDR3 nucleotides read TGTGCCAGCAGTGGTTTGGGGGGGAGGACTGAAGCTTTCTTT. This gives the protein CASSGLGGRTEAFF.

The V gene is TRBV18, the J gene TRBJ2-5; weak D call: TRBD1 (5 bases). The CDR3 contains 15 residues. Deletions cut 3 bases from V and 5 bases from J, with 16 bases between. The germline gives CDR1 KGHSH, CDR2 LQKENI. Written as DNA, the CDR3 is TGTGCCAGCTCACCGTCCTCCGCAGGGTTGGAGACCCAGTACTTC. Translation: CASSPSSAGLETQYF.

V usage is TRBV19 and J usage is TRBJ1-5; 7 positions match TRBD1. J lost 4 bases, V lost 9 bases, and 12 bases had no gene match. Germline CDR1 reads LNHDA; CDR2 reads SQIVND (reference sequence). The CDR3 contains 15 residues. This CDR3 reads CASRGGSSSNQPQHF. The CDR3 DNA is TGTGCCAGCCGAGGGGGCTCTAGCTCAAATCAGCCCCAGCATTTT.

The V gene is TRBV9, the J gene TRBJ2-2; no clear D gene. Trimming removed 0 bases at V and 5 bases at J, with 17 bases between. Germline CDR1 and CDR2: SGDLS and YYNGEE. The CDR3 spans 17 residues. CDR3 DNA: TGTGCCAGCAGCGTAGGGCTTGGTCCAGGATTAACCGGGGAGCTGTTTTTT. Protein product: CASSVGLGPGLTGELFF.

The chain recombines TRBV16 with TRBJ2-7, with a tentative D call TRBD2 (6 bases). Between the trimmed V and J ends, which lost 4 bases and 6 bases, there was a span of 16 bases. The CDR3 loop spans 14 amino acids. Germline CDR1 KGHSY, CDR2 FQNENV. The CDR3 nucleotides read TGTGCCAGCAGCCGCAGATCGGGGGAATTCGAGCAGTACTTC. Protein: CASSRRSGEFEQYF.

The V call is TRBV6-1, the J call TRBJ2-7, with 9 bases that match TRBD2. J gave up 3 bases and V 2 bases, and 5 bases lay outside the gene matches. The CDR3 runs 15 residues. Germline CDR1 and CDR2: MNHNS and SASEGT. The CDR3 here is CASSERLAENYEQYF. CDR3 nucleotides: TGTGCCAGCAGTGAACGACTAGCGGAAAACTACGAGCAGTACTTC.

This clone was counted between two and nine times. This chain joins TRBV4-1 and TRBJ1-2; tentatively, D is TRBD1 (6 bases). The germline V and J ends were trimmed by 4 bases and 1 base, with 28 bases remaining between them. This CDR3 contains 20 residues. Germline loops: CDR1 MGHRA, CDR2 YSYEKL. The CDR3 spells CASSLRTNRDTRSNNYGYTF. CDR3 nucleotide sequence: TGCGCCAGCAGCCTTAGAACAAACCGGGACACTCGATCGAATAACTATGGCTACACCTTC.